This entry is about one T cell receptor beta chain. Its antigen is unidentified. One entry per CDR3 protein, called by TCRdb with MiXCR from the 5' RACE reads. This table holds 1.5 million to 2 million distinct CDR3 sequences, 25% to 35% found once. The CDR3 length is 16 residues. V lost 1 base to trimming and J lost 3 bases; unmatched junction nucleotides: 0. Germline CDR1 reads LGHNT; CDR2 reads FRNRAP. The data belong to a study of identical twins. Study-level points and caveats: Out-of-frame beta chain sequences displayed weaker excess sharing between twins.

J is TRBJ2-2 and V is TRBV12-5, with 12 positions matching TRBD1. The sample comprised cord blood. The receptor was derived from a newborn girl in good health. Written as DNA, the CDR3 is TGTGCTAGTGGTTTGGGGGACAGGGGGCACACCGGGGAGCTGTTTTTT. Translating gives CASGLGDRGHTGELFF.